The 5 T cell receptor beta chains presented below share a single source sample, sequenced in a study of response to subunit inactivated influenza vaccine. One entry per CDR3 protein, called by TCRdb with MiXCR from the RT-PCR reads. The sample shows 630,000 or so distinct CDR3 sequences, roughly 14% of them seen only once. Material: PBMCs from blood, obtained 11 to 12 days after vaccination. All receptors derive from a man over 45 who received an inactivated influenza vaccine.

This clonotype turned up a few times. V is TRBV12-3 or TRBV12-4 and J is TRBJ1-5, with 12 bases that match TRBD1. Trimming removed 6 bases from V and 2 bases from J; junction bases left unmatched: 5. This CDR3 region has 16 residues. As DNA, the CDR3 is TGTGCCAGCAGCGGCGGGACAGGGGGCGGCAATCAGCCCCAGCATTTT. Protein product: CASSGGTGGGNQPQHF.

Note on this clonotype: This may stem from a read error, because a much larger clone lies one nucleotide away. This sequence joins TRBV11-2 and TRBJ2-7, with D perhaps TRBD2 (6 bases). Germline V CDR1 and CDR2: SGHAT, FQNNGV. The CDR3 runs 14 residues. This chain's CDR3 is CASSLGGTYYVQYF. Here the CDR3 DNA reads TGTGCCAGCAGCTTAGGAGGGACTTACTACGTGCAGTACTTC.

The chain uses TRBV29-1 and TRBJ2-5; D uncertain. The length of the CDR3 is 11 residues. V was shortened by 5 bases and J by 3 bases, with 7 bases between the two germline ends. Germline V gives CDR1 SQVTM, CDR2 ANQGSEA. CDR3 region: CSVREKETQYF. The CDR3 coding sequence is TGCAGCGTTAGGGAAAAAGAGACCCAGTACTTC. The full variable domain, completed using reference TRBV29-1 and TRBJ2-5, is SAVISQKPSRDICQRGTSLTIQCQVDSQVTMMFWYRQQPGQSLTLIATANQGSEATYESGFVIDKFPISRPNLTFSTLTVSNMSPEDSSIYLCSVREKETQYFGPGTRLLVL.

V gene TRBV7-6 combines with J gene TRBJ2-7, with 9 bases identical to TRBD1. The junction had 4 bases not matched to a gene; V was cut back by 4 bases and J by 6 bases. The CDR3 length is 13 residues. In germline, CDR1 is SGHVS, CDR2 FNYEAQ. The CDR3 DNA sequence: TGTGCCAGCAGCTCAACGGACAGGGGCGAGCAGTACTTC. Encoded protein: CASSSTDRGEQYF.

The chain has TRBV5-1 and TRBJ1-1, with no clear D. The germline V gene has CDR1 SGHRS and CDR2 YFSETQ. The CDR3 length is 14 residues. Trimming removed 2 bases at V and 2 bases at J, with 10 bases between. This CDR3 reads CASSFIGRNTEAFF. The CDR3 region has the DNA TGCGCCAGCAGCTTCATAGGGCGAAACACTGAAGCTTTCTTT.